The clone carrying this T cell receptor (beta chain) has only a few counts. Its antigen remains unidentified. There were healthy Caucasian individuals from Russia, aged roughly 6 to 90, serving as donors. A second about 6 to 12 cycle PCR used barcoded and J-beta primers. One entry per CDR3 protein results from TCRdb running MiXCR on the 5' RACE reads. The sample shows 600,000 to 1,000,000 distinct CDR3 sequences, 58% of them seen only once. CDR1 and CDR2 from the germline V gene are DFQATT and SNEGSKA (reference sequence). Trimming took 1 base from V and 7 from J; bases not matched to a gene: 0. The CDR3 loop spans 14 amino acids. This sample was included in a study of blood T cells in healthy people across ages. Points from the study as a whole: TCR beta diversity per million T cells fell roughly linearly with age. Unsorted PBMCs blocked a conclusive comparison of naive and antigen-experienced cells. Aged donors had fewer naive CD4+ cells and lower diversity than long-lived donors.

Sequencing was carried out using blood. This TCR was recovered from a man aged 25 to 40 in good health. The V gene is TRBV20-1, the J gene TRBJ2-1; 14 bases fit TRBD2. The CDR3 nucleotides read TGCAGTGCTAGAGGGACTAGCGGGAGGAATGAGCAGTTCTTC. The encoded protein is CSARGTSGRNEQFF.